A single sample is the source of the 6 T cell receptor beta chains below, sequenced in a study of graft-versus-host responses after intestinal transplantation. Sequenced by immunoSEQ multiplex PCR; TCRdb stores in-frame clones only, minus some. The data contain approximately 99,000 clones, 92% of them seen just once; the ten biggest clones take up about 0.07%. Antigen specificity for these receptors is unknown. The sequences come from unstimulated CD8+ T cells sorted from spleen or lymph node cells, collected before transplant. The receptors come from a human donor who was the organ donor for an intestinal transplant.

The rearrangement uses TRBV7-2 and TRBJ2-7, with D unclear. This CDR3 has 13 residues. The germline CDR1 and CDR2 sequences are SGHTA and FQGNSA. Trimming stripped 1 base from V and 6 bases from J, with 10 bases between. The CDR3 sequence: CASSLVVVSEQYF. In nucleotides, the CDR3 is TGTGCCAGCAGCTTAGTTGTAGTTAGCGAGCAGTACTTC.

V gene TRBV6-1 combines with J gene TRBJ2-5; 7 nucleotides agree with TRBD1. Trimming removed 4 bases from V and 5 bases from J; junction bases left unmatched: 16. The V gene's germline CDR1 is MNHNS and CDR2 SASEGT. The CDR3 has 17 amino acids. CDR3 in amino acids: CASSGYSGTVLGETQYF. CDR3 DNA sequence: TGTGCCAGCAGTGGGTATTCCGGGACAGTTTTAGGGGAGACCCAGTACTTC.

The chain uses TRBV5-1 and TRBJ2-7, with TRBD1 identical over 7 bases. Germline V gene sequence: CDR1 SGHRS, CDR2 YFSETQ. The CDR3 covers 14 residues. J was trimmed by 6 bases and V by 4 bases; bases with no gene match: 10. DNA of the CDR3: TGCGCCAGCAGCCAATTCGACAGGGCGGTCGAGCAGTACTTC. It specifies CASSQFDRAVEQYF.

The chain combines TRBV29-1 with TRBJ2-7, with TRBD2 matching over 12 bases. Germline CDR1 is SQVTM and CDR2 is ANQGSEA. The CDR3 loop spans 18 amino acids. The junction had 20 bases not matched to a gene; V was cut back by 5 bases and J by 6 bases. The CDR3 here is CSVSNPSRTSGNLREQYF. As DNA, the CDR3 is TGCAGCGTTTCAAACCCCTCTCGGACTAGCGGGAACCTCCGCGAGCAGTACTTC.

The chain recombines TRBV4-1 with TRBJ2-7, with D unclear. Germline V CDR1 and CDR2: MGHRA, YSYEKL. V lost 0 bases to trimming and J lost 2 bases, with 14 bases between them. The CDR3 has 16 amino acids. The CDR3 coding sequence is TGCGCCAGCAGCCAAGAAGGATTAGGCGGTGCCTACGAGCAGTACTTC. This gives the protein CASSQEGLGGAYEQYF.

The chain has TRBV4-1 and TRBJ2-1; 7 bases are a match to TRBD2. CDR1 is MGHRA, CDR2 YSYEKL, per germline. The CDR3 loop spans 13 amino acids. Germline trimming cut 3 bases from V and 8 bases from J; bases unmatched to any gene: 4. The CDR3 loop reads CASSHPTSYEQFF. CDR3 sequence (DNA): TGCGCCAGCAGCCATCCGACTAGCTATGAGCAGTTCTTC.